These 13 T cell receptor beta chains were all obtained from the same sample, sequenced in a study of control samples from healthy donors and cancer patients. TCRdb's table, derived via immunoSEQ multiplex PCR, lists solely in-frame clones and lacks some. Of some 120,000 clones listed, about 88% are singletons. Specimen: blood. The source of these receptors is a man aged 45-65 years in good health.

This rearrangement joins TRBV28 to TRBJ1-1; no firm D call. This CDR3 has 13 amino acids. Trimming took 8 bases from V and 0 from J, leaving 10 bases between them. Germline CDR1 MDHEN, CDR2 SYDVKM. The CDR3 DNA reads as TGTGCCAGCGGTGGGGTTATGAACACTGAAGCTTTCTTT. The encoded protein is CASGGVMNTEAFF.

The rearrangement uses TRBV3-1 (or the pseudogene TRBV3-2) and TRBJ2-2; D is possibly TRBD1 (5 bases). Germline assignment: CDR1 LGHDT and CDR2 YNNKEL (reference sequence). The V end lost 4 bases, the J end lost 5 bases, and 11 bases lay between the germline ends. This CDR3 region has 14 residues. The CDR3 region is CASSLGHPTGELFF. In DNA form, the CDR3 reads TGTGCCAGCAGCCTAGGACACCCGACCGGGGAGCTGTTTTTT.

The CDR3 sequence: CASSEGGHQETQYF. The CDR3 coding sequence is TGCGCCAGCAGTGAGGGGGGACACCAAGAGACCCAGTACTTC. The V call is TRBV10-1, the J call TRBJ2-5; D may correspond to TRBD1 or TRBD2 (5 bases each). Germline loops: CDR1 WNHNN, CDR2 SYGVQD (reference sequence). The CDR3 is made up of 14 amino acids. Trimming left V 2 bases short and J 0 bases short, with 7 bases between.

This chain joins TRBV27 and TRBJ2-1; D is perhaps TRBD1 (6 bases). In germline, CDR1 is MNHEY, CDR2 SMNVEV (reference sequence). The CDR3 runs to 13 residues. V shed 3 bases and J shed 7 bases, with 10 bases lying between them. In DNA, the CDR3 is TGTGCCAGCAGTTTTGGACAGTCTAATGAGCAGTTCTTC. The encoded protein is CASSFGQSNEQFF.

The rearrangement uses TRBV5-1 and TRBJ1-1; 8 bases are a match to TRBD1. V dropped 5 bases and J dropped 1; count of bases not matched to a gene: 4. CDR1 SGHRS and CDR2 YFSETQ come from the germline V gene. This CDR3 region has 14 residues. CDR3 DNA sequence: TGCGCCAGCAGTCTCGGGACAGGGAACACTGAAGCTTTCTTT. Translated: CASSLGTGNTEAFF. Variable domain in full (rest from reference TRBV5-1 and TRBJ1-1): KAGVTQTPRYLIKTRGQQVTLSCSPISGHRSVSWYQQTPGQGLQFLFEYFSETQRNKGNFPGRFSGRQFSNSRSEMNVSTLELGDSALYLCASSLGTGNTEAFFGQGTRLTVV.

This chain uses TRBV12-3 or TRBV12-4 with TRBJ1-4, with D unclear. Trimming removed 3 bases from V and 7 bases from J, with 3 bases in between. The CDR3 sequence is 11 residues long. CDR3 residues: CASSLSEKLFF. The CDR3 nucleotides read TGTGCCAGCAGTTTGAGTGAAAAACTGTTTTTT.

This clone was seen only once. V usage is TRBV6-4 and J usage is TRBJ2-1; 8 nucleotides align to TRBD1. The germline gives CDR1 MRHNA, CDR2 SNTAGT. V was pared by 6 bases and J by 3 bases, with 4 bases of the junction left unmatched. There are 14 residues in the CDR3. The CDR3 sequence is CASSRTGNYNEQFF. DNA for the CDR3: TGTGCCAGCAGCCGGACAGGGAACTACAATGAGCAGTTCTTC.

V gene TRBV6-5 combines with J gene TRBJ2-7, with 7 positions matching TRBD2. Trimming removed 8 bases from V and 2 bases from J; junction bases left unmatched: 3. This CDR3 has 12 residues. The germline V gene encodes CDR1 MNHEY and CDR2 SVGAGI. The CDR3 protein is CASRGDTYEQYF. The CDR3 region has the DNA TGTGCCAGCCGGGGGGATACCTACGAGCAGTACTTC.

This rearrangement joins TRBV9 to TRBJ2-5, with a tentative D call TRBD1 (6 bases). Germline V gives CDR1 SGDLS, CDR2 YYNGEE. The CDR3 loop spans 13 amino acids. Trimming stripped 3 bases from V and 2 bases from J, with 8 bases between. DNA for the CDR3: TGTGCCAGCAGCGCCGGACAGCAAGAGACCCAGTACTTC. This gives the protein CASSAGQQETQYF.

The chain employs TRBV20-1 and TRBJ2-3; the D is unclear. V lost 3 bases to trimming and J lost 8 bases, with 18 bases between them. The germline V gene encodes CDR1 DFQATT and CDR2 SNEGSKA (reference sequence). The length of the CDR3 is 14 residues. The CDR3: CSASSQAQRSTQYF. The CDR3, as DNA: TGCAGTGCTAGTAGTCAGGCCCAGAGAAGTACGCAGTATTTT.

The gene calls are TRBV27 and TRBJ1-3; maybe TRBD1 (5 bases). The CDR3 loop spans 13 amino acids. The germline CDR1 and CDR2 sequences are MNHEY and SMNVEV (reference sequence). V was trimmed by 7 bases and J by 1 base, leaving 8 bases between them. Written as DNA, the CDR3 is TGTGCCAGCACGAGGGGATCTGGAAACACCATATATTTT. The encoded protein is CASTRGSGNTIYF.

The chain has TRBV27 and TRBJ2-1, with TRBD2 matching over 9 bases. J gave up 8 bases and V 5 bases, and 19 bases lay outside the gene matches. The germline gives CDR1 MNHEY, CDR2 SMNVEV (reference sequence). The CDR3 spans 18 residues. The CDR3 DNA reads TGTGCCAGCAGTCCGAGGGGGGTAGCGGGGGCCCTAGTGGATGAGCAGTTCTTC. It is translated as CASSPRGVAGALVDEQFF.

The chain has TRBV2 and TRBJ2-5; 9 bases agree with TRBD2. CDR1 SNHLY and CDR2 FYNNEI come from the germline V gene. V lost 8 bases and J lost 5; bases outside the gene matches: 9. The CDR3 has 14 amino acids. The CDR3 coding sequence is TGTGCCAGCTCATCCAGCGGGGGGTCGGAGACCCAGTACTTC. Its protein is CASSSSGGSETQYF.